This T cell receptor (beta chain) was sequenced in a study of regulatory T cells in long-lasting Graves disease. iRepertoire HTBI primers and Arm-PCR of CDR3 regions built TCR beta libraries. How the authors handled the data: Taken together, the samples had 62 TRBV and 14 TRBJ segments identified. From the multiplex PCR reads, TCRdb called clonotypes with MiXCR, one entry per CDR3 protein. In this record, the V and J calls reflect TCRdb's handling and not the investigators' own analysis. The sample yields roughly 300,000 distinct CDR3 sequences, around 21% seen once. A note on this clonotype: What it recognizes is unknown.

Study outcomes and limitations: With persistent disease, TRBV28, TRBJ1-2 and TRBJ2-5 were the favored segments.

Germline V gives CDR1 DFQATT, CDR2 SNEGSKA (reference sequence). V shed 2 bases, J shed 1 base, and the junction held 3 bases outside the gene matches. The CDR3 has 15 amino acids. The time point here: persistent/refractory GD, antithyroid drugs over 5 years with positive TRAb. From RNA extracted from PBMCs, the TCR library was made. The TCR originated in a female donor with Graves disease. The source material was peripheral blood mononuclear cells (PBMCs), sampled when the disease was refractory, from a patient treated with antithyroid drugs. The V call is TRBV20-1, the J call TRBJ2-7; TRBD2 matches at 12 bases. This CDR3 reads CSARTGLAGSYEQYF. CDR3 sequence (DNA): TGCAGTGCTAGAACCGGACTAGCGGGGTCCTACGAGCAGTACTTC.